Listed below are T cell receptor beta chains from one sample, sequenced in a study of early T cells in non-severe SARS-CoV-2 infection. One entry per CDR3 protein results from TCRdb running MiXCR on the 5' RACE reads. The sample holds 75,000 or so distinct CDR3 sequences; roughly 11% are singletons and the top ten take 5% to 7%. Sequencing was performed on whole blood, taken at baseline. The receptors derive from an adult who was a healthcare worker with PCR-confirmed SARS-CoV-2 infection or an uninfected control (not recorded which). Both conserved end residues are part of each CDR3. The order of the fields is clone size, D gene, V gene, J gene, CDR3 DNA, CDR3 protein. A D gene is named only where the DNA matches it firmly. Only part of the rows carry a size: once, few, many, or a class if the clone is expanded.

NA	TRBD1	TRBV29-1	TRBJ2-6	TGCAGCGCCCGGGACAGCTCTGGGGCCAACGTCCTGACTTTC	CSARDSSGANVLTF
few	NA	TRBV11-2	TRBJ2-7	TGTGCCAGCAGCCAAGACAGATACGAGCAGTACTTC	CASSQDRYEQYF
few	NA	TRBV7-2	TRBJ2-1	TGTGCCAGCAGCTTAGAACAGGGTCGCTACAATGAGCAGTTCTTC	CASSLEQGRYNEQFF
many	NA	TRBV20-1	TRBJ2-5	TGCAGTCCAGTGGGGCCGGCCCCCCTTGAGACCCAGTACTTC	CSPVGPAPLETQYF
few	NA	TRBV2	TRBJ2-5	TGTGCCAGACTCGGACGGCAAGAGACCCAGTACTTC	CARLGRQETQYF
few	NA	TRBV19	TRBJ2-2	TGTGCCAGTGTCGGGGCCACCGGGGAGCTGTTTTTT	CASVGATGELFF
few	NA	TRBV9	TRBJ2-5	TGTGCCAGCAGCGTAGAGGGGTTAGAGACCCAGTACTTC	CASSVEGLETQYF
few	NA	TRBV6-2/TRBV6-3	TRBJ1-3	TGTGCCAGCAGTTATCGTTCTGGAAACACCATATATTTT	CASSYRSGNTIYF
few	NA	TRBV7-7	TRBJ2-7	TGTGCTAGCAGCTTAGGTCAGAAAGCCGAGCAGTACTTC	CASSLGQKAEQYF
many	NA	TRBV18	TRBJ1-6	TGTGCCAGCTCACCGACAAATGGGAATTCACCCCTCCACTTT	CASSPTNGNSPLHF
few	NA	TRBV19	TRBJ1-3	TGTGCCAGTATGGGGGCAGGGAGCCCTGGAAACACCATATATTTT	CASMGAGSPGNTIYF
few	NA	TRBV20-1	TRBJ1-6	TGCAGTGCTAGAGATTCGGGGGAGGGGGATACTTCACCCCTCCACTTT	CSARDSGEGDTSPLHF
few	TRBD2	TRBV20-1	TRBJ2-1	TGCAGTGCTAGAGAACCGATAGCGGGACTGCAGTTCTTC	CSAREPIAGLQFF
NA	TRBD2	TRBV30	TRBJ2-1	TGTGCCTGGAATAGCGGGGGGGCCTGGAATGAGCAGTTCTTC	CAWNSGGAWNEQFF